The 2 T cell receptor beta chains in this list originate from one sample, sequenced in a study of breast tumors, draining lymph nodes, adjacent tissues. From the multiplex PCR reads, TCRdb called clonotypes with MiXCR, one entry per CDR3 protein. The table lists under 250,000 distinct CDR3 sequences, less than 40% of them singletons, with 1.4% in the top ten. Axillary draining lymph nodes of breast cancer patients supplied the node samples. Specimen: axillary lymph node tissue. Receptors were obtained from a female donor with breast cancer. Some clones in this sample may be carry-over from other donors' samples.

The V call is TRBV7-9, the J call TRBJ2-5; D perhaps matches TRBD2 (5 bases). The germline CDR1 and CDR2 sequences are SEHNR and FQNEAQ (reference sequence). Trimming left V 5 bases short and J 10 bases short, with 8 bases between. There are 10 residues in the CDR3. The CDR3 spells CASSLGSQYF. DNA of the CDR3: TGTGCCAGCAGCCTAGGGAGCCAGTACTTC.

Points on this clonotype: Being one base from a much bigger clone, this may be a read error. The rearrangement uses TRBV3-1 and TRBJ2-7; weak D call: TRBD2 (6 bases). CDR1 and CDR2 from the germline V gene are LGHDT and YNNKEL (reference sequence). There are 14 residues in the CDR3. Here the CDR3 DNA reads TGTCCCAGCAGCCAAACTAGCCCACCCTACGAGCAGTACTTC. Its protein product is CPSSQTSPPYEQYF.